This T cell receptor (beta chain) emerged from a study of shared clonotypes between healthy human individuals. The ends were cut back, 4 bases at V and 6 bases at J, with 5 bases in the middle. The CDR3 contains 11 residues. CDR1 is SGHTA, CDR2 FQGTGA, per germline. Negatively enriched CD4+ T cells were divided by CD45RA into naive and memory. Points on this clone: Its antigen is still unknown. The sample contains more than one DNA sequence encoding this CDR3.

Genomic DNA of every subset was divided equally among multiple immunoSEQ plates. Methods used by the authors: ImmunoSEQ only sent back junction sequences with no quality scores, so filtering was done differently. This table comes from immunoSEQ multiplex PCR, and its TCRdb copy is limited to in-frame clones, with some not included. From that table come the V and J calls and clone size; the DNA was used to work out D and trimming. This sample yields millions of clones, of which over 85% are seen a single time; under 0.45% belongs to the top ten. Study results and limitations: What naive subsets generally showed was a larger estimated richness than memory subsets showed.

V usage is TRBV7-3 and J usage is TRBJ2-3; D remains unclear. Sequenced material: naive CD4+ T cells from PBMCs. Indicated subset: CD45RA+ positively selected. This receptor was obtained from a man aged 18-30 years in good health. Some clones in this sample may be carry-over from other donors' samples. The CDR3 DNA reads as TGTGCCAGCAGCTCCGAGGATACGCAGTATTTT. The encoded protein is CASSSEDTQYF.